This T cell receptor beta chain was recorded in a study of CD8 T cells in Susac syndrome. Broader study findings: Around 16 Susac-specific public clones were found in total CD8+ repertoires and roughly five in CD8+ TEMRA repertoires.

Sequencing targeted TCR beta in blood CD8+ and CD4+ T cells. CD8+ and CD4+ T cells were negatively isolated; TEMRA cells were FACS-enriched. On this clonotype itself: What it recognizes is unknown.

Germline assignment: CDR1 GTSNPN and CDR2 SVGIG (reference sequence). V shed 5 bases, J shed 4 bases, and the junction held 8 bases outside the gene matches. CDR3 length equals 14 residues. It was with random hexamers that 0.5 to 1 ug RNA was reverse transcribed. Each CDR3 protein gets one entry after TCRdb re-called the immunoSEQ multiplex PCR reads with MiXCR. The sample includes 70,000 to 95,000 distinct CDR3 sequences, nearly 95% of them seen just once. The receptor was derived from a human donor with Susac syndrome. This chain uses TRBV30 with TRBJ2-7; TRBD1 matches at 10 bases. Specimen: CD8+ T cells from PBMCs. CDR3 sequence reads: CAWSTGTGAYEQYF. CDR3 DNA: TGTGCCTGGTCGACCGGGACAGGGGCTTACGAGCAGTACTTC. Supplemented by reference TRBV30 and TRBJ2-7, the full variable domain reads SQTIHQWPATLVQPVGSPLSLECTVEGTSNPNLYWYRQAAGRGLQLLFYSVGIGQISSEVPQNLSASRPQDRQFILSSKKLLLSDSGFYLCAWSTGTGAYEQYFGPGTRLTVT.